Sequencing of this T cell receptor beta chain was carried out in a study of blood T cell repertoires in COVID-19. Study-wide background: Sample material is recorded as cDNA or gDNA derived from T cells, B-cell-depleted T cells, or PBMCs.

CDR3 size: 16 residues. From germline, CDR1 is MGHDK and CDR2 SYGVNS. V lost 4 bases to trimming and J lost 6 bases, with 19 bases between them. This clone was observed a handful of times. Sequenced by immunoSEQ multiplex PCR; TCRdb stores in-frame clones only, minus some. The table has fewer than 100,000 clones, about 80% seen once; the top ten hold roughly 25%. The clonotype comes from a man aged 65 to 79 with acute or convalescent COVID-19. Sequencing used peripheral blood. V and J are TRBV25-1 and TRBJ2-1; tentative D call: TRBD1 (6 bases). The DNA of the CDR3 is TGTGCCAGCAGTGGTAACAGACAGGCTTTTAGCAATGAGCAGTTCTTC. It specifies CASSGNRQAFSNEQFF.